This T cell receptor beta chain was recorded in a study of blood T cells in healthy people across ages. Notes on the study in general: With age, beta diversity per million T cells declined roughly linearly, significantly by 40.

On this clonotype: The antigen is not known.

CDR3 length: 12 amino acids. Trimming removed 5 bases from V and 6 bases from J, with 10 bases in between. Germline lookup yields CDR1 SEHNR and CDR2 FQNEAQ (reference sequence). With a J-beta primer mix and a sample-barcoded 5' primer, a second PCR ran 7 to 11 cycles. TCRdb analysed the 5' RACE reads with MiXCR anew, one entry per CDR3 protein. The sample includes 1.5 million or so distinct CDR3 sequences, roughly 43% of them seen just once. The source material was blood. The J gene is TRBJ1-1, the V gene TRBV7-9; D gene ambiguous. The clonotype was recovered from a woman between 18 and 30 years old in good health. The chain's CDR3 is CASSPSRPEAFF. In DNA form, the CDR3 reads TGTGCCAGCAGCCCCAGCAGGCCTGAAGCTTTCTTT.